This T cell receptor beta chain originates from a study of blood T cell repertoires in COVID-19. Across the study: Specimens from acute and convalescent COVID-19 originated in the United States, Italy and Spain. In each case, the material was cDNA or gDNA derived from T cells, B-cell-depleted T cells, or PBMCs.

Authors' processing steps: Scientists estimated how many nucleated cells there were by amplifying reference gene primers. Libraries were prepared by immunoSEQ multiplex PCR; TCRdb keeps only in-frame clonotypes and omits some of them. The DNA was the basis for D and trimming; V, J and clone size are from that table. Among some 100,000 clones listed, just over 85% were seen once. Germline CDR1 reads LGHNA; CDR2 reads YSLEER. With 0 bases removed from V and 3 bases from J, the gap between germline ends came to 11 bases. The CDR3 runs to 15 residues. This clone was recorded a few times. Material: peripheral blood. The TCR sequence derives from a human donor in a cohort sampled during active COVID-19. J is TRBJ2-5 and V is TRBV4-3, with D maybe TRBD1 (6 bases). The CDR3 sequence is CASSQDRYREETQYF. The CDR3 coding sequence is TGCGCCAGCAGCCAAGATCGGTACAGGGAAGAGACCCAGTACTTC.